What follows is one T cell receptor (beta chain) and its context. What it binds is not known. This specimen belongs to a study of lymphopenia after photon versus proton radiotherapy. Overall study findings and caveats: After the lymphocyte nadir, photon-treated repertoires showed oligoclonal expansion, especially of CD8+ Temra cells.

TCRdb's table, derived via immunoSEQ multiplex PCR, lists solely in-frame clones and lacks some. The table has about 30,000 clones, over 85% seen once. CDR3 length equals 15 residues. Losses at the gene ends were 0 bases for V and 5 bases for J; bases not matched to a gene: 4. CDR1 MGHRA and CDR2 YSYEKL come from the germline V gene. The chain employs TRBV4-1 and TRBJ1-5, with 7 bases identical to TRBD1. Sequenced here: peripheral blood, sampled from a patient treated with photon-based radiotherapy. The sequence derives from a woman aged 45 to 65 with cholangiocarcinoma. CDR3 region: CASSQDRQGYQPQHF. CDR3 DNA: TGCGCCAGCAGCCAAGATCGACAGGGCTATCAGCCCCAGCATTTT.